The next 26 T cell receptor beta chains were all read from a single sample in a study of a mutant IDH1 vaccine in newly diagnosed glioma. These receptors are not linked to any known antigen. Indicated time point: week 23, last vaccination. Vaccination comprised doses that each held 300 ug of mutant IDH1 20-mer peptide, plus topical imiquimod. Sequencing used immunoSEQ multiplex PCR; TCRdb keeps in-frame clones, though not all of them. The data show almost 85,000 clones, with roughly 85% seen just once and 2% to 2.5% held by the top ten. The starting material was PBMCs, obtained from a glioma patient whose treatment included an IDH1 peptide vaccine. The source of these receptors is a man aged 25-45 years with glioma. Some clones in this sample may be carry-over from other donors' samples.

The CDR3 DNA reads as TGCGCCAGCAGCCAAAAGTCGGAGAGCTCCTACAATGAGCAGTTCTTC. It codes for CASSQKSESSYNEQFF. The J gene is TRBJ2-1, the V gene TRBV4-1, with D uncertain. Trimming cost V 2 bases and J 0 bases, with 11 bases left between them. The CDR3 spans 16 residues. Germline lookup yields CDR1 MGHRA and CDR2 YSYEKL.

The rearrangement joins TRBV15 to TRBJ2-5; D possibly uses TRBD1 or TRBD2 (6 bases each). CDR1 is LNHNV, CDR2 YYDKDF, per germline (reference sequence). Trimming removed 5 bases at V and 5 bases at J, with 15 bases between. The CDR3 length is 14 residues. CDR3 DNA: TGTGCCACCAGCCAAAGTGGGGGGCGTGAGACCCAGTACTTC. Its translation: CATSQSGGRETQYF.

The DNA for the CDR3 is TGTGCCAGCAGCTGGGTAGATTCCACCGGGGAGCTGTTTTTT. Protein sequence: CASSWVDSTGELFF. The chain recombines TRBV5-5 with TRBJ2-2; D not certain. This CDR3 is 14 amino acids long. CDR1 is SGHKS, CDR2 YYEKEE, per germline (reference sequence). Trimming took 3 bases from V and 4 from J, leaving 10 bases between them.

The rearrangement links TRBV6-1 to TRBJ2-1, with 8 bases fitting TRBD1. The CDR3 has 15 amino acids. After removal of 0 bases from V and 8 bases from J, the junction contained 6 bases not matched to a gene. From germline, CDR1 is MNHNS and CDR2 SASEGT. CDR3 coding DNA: TGTGCCAGCAGTGAAGCGGCAGGGGGCCTCTATGAGCAGTTCTTC. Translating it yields CASSEAAGGLYEQFF.

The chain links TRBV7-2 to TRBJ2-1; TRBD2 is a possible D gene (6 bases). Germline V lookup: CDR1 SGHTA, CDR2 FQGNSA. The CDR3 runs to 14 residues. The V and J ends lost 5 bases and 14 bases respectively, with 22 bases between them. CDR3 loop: CASSVLPAGRTEFF. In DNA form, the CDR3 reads TGTGCCAGCAGCGTTCTGCCGGCGGGGCGGACGGAGTTCTTC.

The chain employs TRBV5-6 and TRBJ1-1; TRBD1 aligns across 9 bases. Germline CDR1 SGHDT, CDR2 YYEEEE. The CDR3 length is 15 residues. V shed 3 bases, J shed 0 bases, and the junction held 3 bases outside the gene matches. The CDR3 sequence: CASSSGTGLNTEAFF. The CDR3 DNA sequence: TGTGCCAGCAGCTCTGGGACAGGGTTGAACACTGAAGCTTTCTTT.

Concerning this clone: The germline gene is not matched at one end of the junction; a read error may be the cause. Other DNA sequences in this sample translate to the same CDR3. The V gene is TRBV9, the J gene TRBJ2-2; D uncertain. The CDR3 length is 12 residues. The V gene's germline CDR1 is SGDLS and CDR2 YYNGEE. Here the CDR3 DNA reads TGTGCCAGCAGCGTAGCGGCCGGAGAGCTGTTTTTT. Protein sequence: CASSVAAGELFF. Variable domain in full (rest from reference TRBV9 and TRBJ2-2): DSGVTQTPKHLITATGQRVTLRCSPRSGDLSVYWYQQSLDQGLQFLIQYYNGEERAKGNILERFSAQQFPDLHSELNLSSLELGDSALYFCASSVAAGELFFGEGSRLTVL.

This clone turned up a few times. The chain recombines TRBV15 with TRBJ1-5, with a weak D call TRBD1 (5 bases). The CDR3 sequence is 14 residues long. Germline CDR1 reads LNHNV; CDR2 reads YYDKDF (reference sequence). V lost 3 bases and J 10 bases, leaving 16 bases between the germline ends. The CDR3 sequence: CATSSSREGIPQHF. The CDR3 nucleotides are TGTGCCACCAGCAGCAGCAGGGAAGGAATACCCCAGCATTTT. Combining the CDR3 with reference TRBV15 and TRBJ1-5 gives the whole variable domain DAMVIQNPRYQVTQFGKPVTLSCSQTLNHNVMYWYQQKSSQAPKLLFHYYDKDFNNEADTPDNFQSRRPNTSFCFLDIRSPGLGDTAMYLCATSSSREGIPQHFGDGTRLSIL.

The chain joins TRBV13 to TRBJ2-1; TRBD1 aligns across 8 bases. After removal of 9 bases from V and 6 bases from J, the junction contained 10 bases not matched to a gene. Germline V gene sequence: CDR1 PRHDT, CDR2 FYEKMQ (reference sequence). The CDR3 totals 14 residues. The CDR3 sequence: CASHPGGALNEQFF. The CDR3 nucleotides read TGTGCCAGTCACCCAGGGGGCGCTCTCAATGAGCAGTTCTTC. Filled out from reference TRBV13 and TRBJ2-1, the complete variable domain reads AAGVIQSPRHLIKEKRETATLKCYPIPRHDTVYWYQQGPGQDPQFLISFYEKMQSDKGSIPDRFSAQQFSDYHSELNMSSLELGDSALYFCASHPGGALNEQFFGPGTRLTVL.

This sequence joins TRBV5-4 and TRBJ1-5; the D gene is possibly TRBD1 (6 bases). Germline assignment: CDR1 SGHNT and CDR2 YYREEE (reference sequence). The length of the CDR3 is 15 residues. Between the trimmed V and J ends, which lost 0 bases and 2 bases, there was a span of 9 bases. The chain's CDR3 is CASSLDPGGNQPQHF. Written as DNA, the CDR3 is TGTGCCAGCAGCTTGGATCCAGGGGGCAATCAGCCCCAGCATTTT.

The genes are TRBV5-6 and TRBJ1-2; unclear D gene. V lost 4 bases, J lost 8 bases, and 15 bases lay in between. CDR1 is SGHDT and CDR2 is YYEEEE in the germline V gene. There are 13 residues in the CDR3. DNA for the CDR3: TGTGCCAGCAGCCTTGGCGGCGTGCTCGGCTACACCTTC. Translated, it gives CASSLGGVLGYTF. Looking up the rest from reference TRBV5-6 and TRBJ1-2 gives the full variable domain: DAGVTQSPTHLIKTRGQQVTLRCSPKSGHDTVSWYQQALGQGPQFIFQYYEEEERQRGNFPDRFSGHQFPNYSSELNVNALLLGDSALYLCASSLGGVLGYTFGSGTRLTVV.

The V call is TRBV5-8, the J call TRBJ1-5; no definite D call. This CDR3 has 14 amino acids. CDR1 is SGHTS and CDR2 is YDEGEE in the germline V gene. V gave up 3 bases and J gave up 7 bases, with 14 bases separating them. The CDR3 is CASSSRGIGQPQHF. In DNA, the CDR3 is TGTGCCAGCAGCTCCCGAGGCATCGGACAGCCCCAGCATTTT.

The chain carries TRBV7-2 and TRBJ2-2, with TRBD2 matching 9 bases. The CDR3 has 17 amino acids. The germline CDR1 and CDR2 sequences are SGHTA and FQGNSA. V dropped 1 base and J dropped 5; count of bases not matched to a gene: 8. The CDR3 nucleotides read TGTGCCAGCAGCTTAGATGGCGGGAGGGGACGTACCGGGGAGCTGTTTTTT. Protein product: CASSLDGGRGRTGELFF.

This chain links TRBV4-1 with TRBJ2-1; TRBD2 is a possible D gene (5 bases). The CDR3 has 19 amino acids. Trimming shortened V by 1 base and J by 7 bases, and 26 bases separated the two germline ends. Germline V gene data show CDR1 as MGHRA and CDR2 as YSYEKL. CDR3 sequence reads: CASSQGNGERPLRRNEQFF. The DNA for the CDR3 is TGCGCCAGCAGCCAAGGAAACGGCGAGCGGCCCCTACGAAGGAATGAGCAGTTCTTC.

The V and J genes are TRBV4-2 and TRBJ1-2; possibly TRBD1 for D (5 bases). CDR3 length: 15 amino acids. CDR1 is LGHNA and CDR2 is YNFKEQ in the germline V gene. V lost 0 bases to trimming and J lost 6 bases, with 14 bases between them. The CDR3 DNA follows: TGTGCCAGCAGCCAAGATCCTACAGGTATGAATGGCTACACCTTC. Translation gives CASSQDPTGMNGYTF.

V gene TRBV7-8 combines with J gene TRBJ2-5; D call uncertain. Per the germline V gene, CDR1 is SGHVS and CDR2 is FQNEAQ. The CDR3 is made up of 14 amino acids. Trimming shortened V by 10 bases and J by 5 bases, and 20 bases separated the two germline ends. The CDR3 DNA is TGTGCCACATCCGGGCGGCGAACTCGGGAGACCCAGTACTTC. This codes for CATSGRRTRETQYF.

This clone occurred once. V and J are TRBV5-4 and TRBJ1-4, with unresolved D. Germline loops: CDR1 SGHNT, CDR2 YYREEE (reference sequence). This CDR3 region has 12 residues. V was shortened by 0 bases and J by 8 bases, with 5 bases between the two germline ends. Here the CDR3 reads CASSLDGEKLFF. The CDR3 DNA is TGTGCCAGCAGCTTGGATGGGGAAAAACTGTTTTTT.

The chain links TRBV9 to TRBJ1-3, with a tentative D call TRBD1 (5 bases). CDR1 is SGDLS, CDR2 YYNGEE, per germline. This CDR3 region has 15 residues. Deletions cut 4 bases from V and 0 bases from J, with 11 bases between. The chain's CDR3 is CASSPRGYSGNTIYF. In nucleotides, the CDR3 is TGTGCCAGCAGCCCTCGGGGGTACTCTGGAAACACCATATATTTT.

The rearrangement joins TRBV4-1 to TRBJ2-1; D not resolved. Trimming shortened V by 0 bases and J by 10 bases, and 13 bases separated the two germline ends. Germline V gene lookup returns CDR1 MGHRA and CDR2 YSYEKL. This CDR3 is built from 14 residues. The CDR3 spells CASSQDVAAGEQFF. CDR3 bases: TGCGCCAGCAGCCAAGATGTGGCTGCCGGGGAGCAGTTCTTC.

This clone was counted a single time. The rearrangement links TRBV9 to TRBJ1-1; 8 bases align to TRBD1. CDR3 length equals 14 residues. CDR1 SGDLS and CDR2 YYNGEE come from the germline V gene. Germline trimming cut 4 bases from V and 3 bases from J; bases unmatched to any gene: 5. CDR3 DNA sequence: TGTGCCAGCAGCAGACAGGGGTCGCACACTGAAGCTTTCTTT. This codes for CASSRQGSHTEAFF.

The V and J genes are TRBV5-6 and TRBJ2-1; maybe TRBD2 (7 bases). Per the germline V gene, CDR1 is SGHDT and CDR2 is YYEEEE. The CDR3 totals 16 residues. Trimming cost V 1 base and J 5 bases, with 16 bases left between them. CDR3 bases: TGTGCCAGCAGCTTGTGGGCGGGGGCATTCAACAATGAGCAGTTCTTC. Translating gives CASSLWAGAFNNEQFF.

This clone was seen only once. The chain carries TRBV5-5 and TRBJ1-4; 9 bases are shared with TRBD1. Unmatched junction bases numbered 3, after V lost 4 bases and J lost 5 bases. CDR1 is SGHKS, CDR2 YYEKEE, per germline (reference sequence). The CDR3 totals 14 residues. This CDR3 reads CASSRTGENEKLFF. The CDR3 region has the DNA TGTGCCAGCAGCCGGACAGGGGAGAATGAAAAACTGTTTTTT.

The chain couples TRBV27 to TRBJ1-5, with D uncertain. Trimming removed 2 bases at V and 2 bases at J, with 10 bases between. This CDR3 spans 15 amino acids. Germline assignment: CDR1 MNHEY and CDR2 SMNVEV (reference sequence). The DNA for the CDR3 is TGTGCCAGCAGTTTAATCTTTCGACGCAATCAGCCCCAGCATTTT. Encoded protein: CASSLIFRRNQPQHF.

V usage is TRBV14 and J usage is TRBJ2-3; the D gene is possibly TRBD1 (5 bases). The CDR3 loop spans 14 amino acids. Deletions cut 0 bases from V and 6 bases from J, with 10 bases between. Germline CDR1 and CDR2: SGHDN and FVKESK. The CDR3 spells CASSQDVGADTQYF. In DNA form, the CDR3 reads TGTGCCAGCAGCCAAGATGTAGGGGCGGATACGCAGTATTTT.

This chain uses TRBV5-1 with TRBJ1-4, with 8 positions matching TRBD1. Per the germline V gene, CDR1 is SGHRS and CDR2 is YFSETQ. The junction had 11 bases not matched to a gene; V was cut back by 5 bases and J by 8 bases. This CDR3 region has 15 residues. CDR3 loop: CASSFAGGAEEKLFF. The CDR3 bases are TGCGCCAGCAGTTTTGCAGGGGGCGCGGAGGAAAAACTGTTTTTT.

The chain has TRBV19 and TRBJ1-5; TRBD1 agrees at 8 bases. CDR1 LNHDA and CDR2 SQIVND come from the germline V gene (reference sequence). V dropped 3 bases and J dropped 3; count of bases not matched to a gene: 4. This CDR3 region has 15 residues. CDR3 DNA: TGTGCCAGTAGTATCCAGGGACAGGTCAATCAGCCCCAGCATTTT. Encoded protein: CASSIQGQVNQPQHF.